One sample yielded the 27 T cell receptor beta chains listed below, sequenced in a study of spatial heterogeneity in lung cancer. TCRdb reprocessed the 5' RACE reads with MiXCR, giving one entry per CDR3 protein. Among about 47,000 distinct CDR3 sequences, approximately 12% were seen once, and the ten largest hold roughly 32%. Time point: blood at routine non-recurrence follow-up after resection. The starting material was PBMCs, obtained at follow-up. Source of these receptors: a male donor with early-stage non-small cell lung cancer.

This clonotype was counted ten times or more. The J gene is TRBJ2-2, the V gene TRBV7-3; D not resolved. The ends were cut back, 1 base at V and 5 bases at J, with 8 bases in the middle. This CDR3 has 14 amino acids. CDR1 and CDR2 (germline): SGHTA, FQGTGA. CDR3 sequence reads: CASSLKSGTGELFF. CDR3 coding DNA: TGTGCCAGCAGCTTAAAATCCGGGACCGGGGAGCTGTTTTTT.

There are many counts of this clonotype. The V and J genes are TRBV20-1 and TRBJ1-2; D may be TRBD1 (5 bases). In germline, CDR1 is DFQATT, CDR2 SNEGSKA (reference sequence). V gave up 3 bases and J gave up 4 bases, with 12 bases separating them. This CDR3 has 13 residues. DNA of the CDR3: TGCAGTGCTAGTAAGCCGCAGGGCTATGGCTACACCTTC. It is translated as CSASKPQGYGYTF.

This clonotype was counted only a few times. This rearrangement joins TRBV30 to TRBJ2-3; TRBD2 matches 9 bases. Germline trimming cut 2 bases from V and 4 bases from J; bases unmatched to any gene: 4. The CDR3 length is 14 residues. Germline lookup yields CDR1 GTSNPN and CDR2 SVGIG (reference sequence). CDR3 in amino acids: CAWSLLAGPDTQYF. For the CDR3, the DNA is TGTGCCTGGAGTTTACTAGCGGGCCCAGATACGCAGTATTTT.

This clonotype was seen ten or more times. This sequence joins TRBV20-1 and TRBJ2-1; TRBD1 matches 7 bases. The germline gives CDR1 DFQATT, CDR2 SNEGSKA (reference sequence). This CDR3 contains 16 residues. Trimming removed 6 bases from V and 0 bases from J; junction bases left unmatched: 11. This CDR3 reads CSARLRGQSSYNEQFF. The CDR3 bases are TGCAGTGCAAGGCTTCGGGGACAGAGCTCCTACAATGAGCAGTTCTTC.

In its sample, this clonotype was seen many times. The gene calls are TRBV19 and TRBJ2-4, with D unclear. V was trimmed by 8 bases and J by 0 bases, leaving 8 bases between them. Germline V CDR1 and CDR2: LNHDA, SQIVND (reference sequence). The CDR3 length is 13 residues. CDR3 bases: TGTGCCAGTGTAGGTCTAGCCAAAAACATTCAGTACTTC. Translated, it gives CASVGLAKNIQYF.

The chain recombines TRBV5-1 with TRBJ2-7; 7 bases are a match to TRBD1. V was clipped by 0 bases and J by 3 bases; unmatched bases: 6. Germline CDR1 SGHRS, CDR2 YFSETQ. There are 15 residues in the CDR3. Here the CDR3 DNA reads TGCGCCAGCAGCTTGGCCCCGGGACAGAGCTACGAGCAGTACTTC. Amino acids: CASSLAPGQSYEQYF.

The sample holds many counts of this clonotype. The CDR3 bases are TGCAGTGCTAGAGATCCGGCAGACTTTAATGAAAAACTGTTTTTT. It translates to CSARDPADFNEKLFF. The chain recombines TRBV20-1 with TRBJ1-4; no clear D gene. Trimming cost V 0 bases and J 4 bases, with 12 bases left between them. Germline CDR1 reads DFQATT; CDR2 reads SNEGSKA (reference sequence). The CDR3 length is 15 residues.

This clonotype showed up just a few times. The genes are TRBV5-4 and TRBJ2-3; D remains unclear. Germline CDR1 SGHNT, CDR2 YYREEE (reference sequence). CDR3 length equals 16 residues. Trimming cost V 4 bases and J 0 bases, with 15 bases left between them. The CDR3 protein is CASSLKMTASTDTQYF. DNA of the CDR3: TGTGCCAGCAGCCTGAAGATGACTGCCAGCACAGATACGCAGTATTTT. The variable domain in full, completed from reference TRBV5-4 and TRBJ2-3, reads ETGVTQSPTHLIKTRGQQVTLRCSSQSGHNTVSWYQQALGQGPQFIFQYYREEENGRGNFPPRFSGLQFPNYSSELNVNALELDDSALYLCASSLKMTASTDTQYFGPGTRLTVL.

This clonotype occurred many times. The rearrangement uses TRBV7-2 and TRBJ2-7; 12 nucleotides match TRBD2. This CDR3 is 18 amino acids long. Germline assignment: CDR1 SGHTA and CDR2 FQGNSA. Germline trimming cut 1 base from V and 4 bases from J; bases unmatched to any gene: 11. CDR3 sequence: CASSLVGGRLAGEYEQYF. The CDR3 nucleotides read TGTGCCAGCAGCTTAGTAGGGGGCAGACTAGCGGGAGAATACGAGCAGTACTTC.

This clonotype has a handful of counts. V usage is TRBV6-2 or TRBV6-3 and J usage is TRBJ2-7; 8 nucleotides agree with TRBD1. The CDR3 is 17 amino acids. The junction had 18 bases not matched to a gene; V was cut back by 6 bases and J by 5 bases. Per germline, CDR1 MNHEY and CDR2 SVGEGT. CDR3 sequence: CASSSTRSGTGRDEQYF. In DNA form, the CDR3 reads TGTGCCAGCAGCTCCACCAGATCCGGGACAGGTAGGGACGAGCAGTACTTC.

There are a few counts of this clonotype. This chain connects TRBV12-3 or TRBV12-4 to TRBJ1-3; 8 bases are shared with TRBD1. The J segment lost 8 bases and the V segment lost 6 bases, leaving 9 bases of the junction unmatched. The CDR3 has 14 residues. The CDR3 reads CASSSTGEGYTIYF. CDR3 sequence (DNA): TGTGCCAGCAGCTCGACAGGGGAGGGTTACACCATATATTTT.

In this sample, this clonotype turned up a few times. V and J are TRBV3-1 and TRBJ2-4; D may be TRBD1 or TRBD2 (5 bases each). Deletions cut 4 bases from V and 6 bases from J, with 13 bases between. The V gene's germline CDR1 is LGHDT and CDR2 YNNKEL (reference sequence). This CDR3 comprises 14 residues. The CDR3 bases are TGTGCCAGCAGCCTCCCTAGCCAGGGAAACATTCAGTACTTC. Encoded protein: CASSLPSQGNIQYF.

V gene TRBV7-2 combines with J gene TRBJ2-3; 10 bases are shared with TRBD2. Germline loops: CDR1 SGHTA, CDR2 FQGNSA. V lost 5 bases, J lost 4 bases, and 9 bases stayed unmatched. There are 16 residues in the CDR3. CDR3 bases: TGTGCCAGCAGCCTCCGGGTAGCGGGAGGCCCAGATACGCAGTATTTT. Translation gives CASSLRVAGGPDTQYF.

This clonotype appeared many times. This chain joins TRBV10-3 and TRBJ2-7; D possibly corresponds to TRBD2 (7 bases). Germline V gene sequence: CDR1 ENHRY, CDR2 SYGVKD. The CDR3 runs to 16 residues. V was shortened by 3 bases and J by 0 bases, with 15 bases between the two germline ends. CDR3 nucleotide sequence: TGTGCCATCAGTGACCCCGTTCGGGGGGCCTCCTACGAGCAGTACTTC. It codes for CAISDPVRGASYEQYF.

The CDR3: CAISGIWAGKSNEQFF. CDR3 bases: TGTGCCATCAGTGGAATCTGGGCAGGGAAATCCAATGAGCAGTTCTTC. This chain joins TRBV10-3 and TRBJ2-1; D is possibly TRBD1 (5 bases). CDR1 is ENHRY, CDR2 SYGVKD, per germline. CDR3 length equals 16 residues. The V and J ends lost 4 bases and 6 bases respectively, with 19 bases between them.

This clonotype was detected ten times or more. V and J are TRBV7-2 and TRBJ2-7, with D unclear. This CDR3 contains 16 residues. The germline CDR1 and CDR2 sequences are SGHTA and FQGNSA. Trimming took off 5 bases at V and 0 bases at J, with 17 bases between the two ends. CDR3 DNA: TGTGCCAGCAGCCTATCCCATGATGTGAGCTCCTACGAGCAGTACTTC. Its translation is CASSLSHDVSSYEQYF.

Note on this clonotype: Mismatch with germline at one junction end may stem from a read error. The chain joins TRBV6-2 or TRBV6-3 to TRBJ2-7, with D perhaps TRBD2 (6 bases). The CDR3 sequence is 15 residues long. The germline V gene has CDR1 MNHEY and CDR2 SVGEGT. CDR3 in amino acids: CANSYGGDGDYEQYF. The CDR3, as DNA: TGTGCCAACAGTTACGGCGGGGACGGAGACTACGAGCAGTACTTC.

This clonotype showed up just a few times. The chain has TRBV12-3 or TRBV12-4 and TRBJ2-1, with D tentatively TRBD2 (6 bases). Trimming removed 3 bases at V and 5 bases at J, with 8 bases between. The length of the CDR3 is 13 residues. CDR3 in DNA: TGTGCCAGCAGTTTCGGCGGGGACAATGAGCAGTTCTTC. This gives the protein CASSFGGDNEQFF.

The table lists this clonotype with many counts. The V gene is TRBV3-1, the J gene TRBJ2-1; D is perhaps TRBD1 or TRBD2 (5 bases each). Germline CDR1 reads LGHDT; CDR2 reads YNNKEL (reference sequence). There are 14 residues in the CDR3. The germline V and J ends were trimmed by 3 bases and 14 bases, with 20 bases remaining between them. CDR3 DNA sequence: TGTGCCAGCAGCCATAGATCCCCGGGGTTAGGGGAGTTCTTC. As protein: CASSHRSPGLGEFF.

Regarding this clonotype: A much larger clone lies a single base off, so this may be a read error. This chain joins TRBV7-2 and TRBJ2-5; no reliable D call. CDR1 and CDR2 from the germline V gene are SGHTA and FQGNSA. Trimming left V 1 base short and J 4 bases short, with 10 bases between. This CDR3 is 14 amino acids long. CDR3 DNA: TGTACCAGCAGCTTAGAAAGTCGTTTAGAGACCCAGTACTTC. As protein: CTSSLESRLETQYF.

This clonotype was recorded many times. CDR3 loop: CASNNLGTNEKLFF. In DNA, the CDR3 is TGTGCCAGCAATAACTTGGGGACAAATGAAAAACTGTTTTTT. The gene calls are TRBV7-9 and TRBJ1-4, with a possible D match to TRBD1 (6 bases). Trimming cost V 7 bases and J 5 bases, with 14 bases left between them. CDR1 SEHNR and CDR2 FQNEAQ come from the germline V gene (reference sequence). This CDR3 is 14 amino acids long.

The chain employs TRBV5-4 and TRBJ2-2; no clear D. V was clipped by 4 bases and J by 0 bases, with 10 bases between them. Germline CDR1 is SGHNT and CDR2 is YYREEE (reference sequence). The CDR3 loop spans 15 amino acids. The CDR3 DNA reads TGTGCCAGCAGCCGGCAGGCCACGAACACCGGGGAGCTGTTTTTT. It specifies CASSRQATNTGELFF.

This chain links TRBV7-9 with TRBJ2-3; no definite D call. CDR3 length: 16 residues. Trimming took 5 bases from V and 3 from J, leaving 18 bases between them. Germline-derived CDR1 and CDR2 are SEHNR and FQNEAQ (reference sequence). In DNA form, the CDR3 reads TGTGCCAGCAGCCCGACTTGGGTAGCAGTAACAGATACGCAGTATTTT. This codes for CASSPTWVAVTDTQYF.

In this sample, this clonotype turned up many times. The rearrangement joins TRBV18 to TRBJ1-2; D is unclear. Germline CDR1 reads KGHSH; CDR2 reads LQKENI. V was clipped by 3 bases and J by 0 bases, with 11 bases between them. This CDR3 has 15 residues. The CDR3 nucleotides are TGTGCCAGCTCACCGACCGAGACGGCTAACTATGGCTACACCTTC. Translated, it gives CASSPTETANYGYTF.

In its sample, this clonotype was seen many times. The CDR3 protein is CASSETGPGGTQYF. CDR3 coding DNA: TGCGCCAGCAGTGAGACAGGCCCCGGTGGGACCCAGTACTTC. The chain has TRBV10-2 and TRBJ2-5; D possibly corresponds to TRBD1 (5 bases). The CDR3 contains 14 residues. CDR1 is WSHSY, CDR2 SAAADI, per germline. With 2 bases removed from V and 7 bases from J, the gap between germline ends came to 14 bases.

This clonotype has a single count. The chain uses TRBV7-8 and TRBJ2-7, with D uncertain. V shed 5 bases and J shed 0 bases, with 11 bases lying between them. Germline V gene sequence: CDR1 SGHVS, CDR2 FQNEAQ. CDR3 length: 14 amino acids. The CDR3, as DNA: TGTGCCAGCAGCACGAGACCTCACTCCTACGAGCAGTACTTC. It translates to CASSTRPHSYEQYF. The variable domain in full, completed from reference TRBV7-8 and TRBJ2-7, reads GAGVSQSPRYKVAKRGQDVALRCDPISGHVSLFWYQQALGQGPEFLTYFQNEAQLDKSGLPSDRFFAERPEGSVSTLKIQRTQQEDSAVYLCASSTRPHSYEQYFGPGTRLTVT.

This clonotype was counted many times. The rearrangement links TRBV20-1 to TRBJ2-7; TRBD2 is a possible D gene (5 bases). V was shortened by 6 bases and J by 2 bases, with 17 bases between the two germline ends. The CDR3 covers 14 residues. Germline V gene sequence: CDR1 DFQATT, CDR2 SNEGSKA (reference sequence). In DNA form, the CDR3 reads TGCAGTGCCGAACCCATGGGAGAGACCTACGAGCAGTACTTC. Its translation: CSAEPMGETYEQYF.